Included here is one T cell receptor beta chain sequence, with context. This clonotype was detected once. Its antigen target is currently unknown. No base-level quality is on record; no much larger clone is a single base apart. A lone read gives weak evidence. In the ophthalmopathy patients, disease was moderately to severely active, with a Clinical Activity Score of 3 or more, a NOSPECS grade of 4 or more, and a duration of less than 3 months. Patients with uncontrolled infections, other autoimmune diseases, pregnancy or lactation were excluded. Diagnoses relied on clinical symptoms, serum thyroxine and TRAb, thyroid ultrasound and orbital computed tomography. Ficoll-Paque density gradient centrifugation was used to isolate PBMCs from around 10 ml of fresh peripheral blood. Trizol reagent was used to extract total RNA, and RNA quality was then checked on an Agilent 2100 Bioanalyzer. This sample is part of a study of T cells in Graves' hyperthyroidism and ophthalmopathy (dated by TCRdb to about 2019). With respect to the entire study: Peripheral blood was collected at initial diagnosis, before any treatment. To identify TCR V-J signatures that set the groups apart, the researchers used a discovery cohort of 100 patients, made up of 40 to 45 with Graves' ophthalmopathy and 57 with stable Graves' hyperthyroidism. Whether ophthalmopathy could be predicted prospectively was tested in an independent validation cohort made up of roughly 20 hyperthyroidism patients plus 17 patients who later progressed to ophthalmopathy. The approximately 95 discovery patients were divided at random into training and test sets in a 7:3 ratio. In over five Graves' hyperthyroidism patients, the study also compared T-cell repertoires from thyroid tissue with T-cell repertoires from blood. After blood sampling, hyperthyroidism patients were treated with methimazole at a starting dose of 30 mg daily, and ophthalmopathy patients were treated with high-dose intravenous methylprednisolone. According to the paper, TCR Vbeta CDR3 sequencing was carried out on more than 120 peripheral blood samples, which came from fewer than 50 ophthalmopathy, around 75 hyperthyroidism and approximately 17 progressor patients.

Broader findings and caveats from the paper: Most expanded thyroid clonotypes (frequency above 0.001) were also found in blood, which suggests that blood repertoires may mirror thyroid immune responses. Sample size was not statistically predetermined, and blinding of investigators to group allocation was not performed. In validation, progression to ophthalmopathy was predicted by the model with 70.59% sensitivity and 72.22% specificity, a median of approximately 7.1 months before onset. In cross-validation, a model built on a 13 V-J signature told ophthalmopathy apart from stable hyperthyroidism with 85% to 90% sensitivity and about 81% specificity, and in testing the same model reached 80%/75%.

The TCR beta CDR3 regions were amplified from RNA transcripts. For the first round of RT-PCR on the TCR CDR3, the HTBI primer set was used together with the Qiagen OneStep RT-PCR kit. Libraries were constructed in a second round of multiplex PCR, after which size selection and purification were carried out. The libraries were sequenced on an Illumina HiSeq2000 using paired-end 100 bp reads. Per the original workflow: Raw data were processed with SOAPnuke, discarding reads with adapters, uncalled bases, mean Phred below 15, or no exact constant-primer or identifier match. High-quality paired reads were merged with COPE v1.2.5, and unique nucleotide sequences were defined as clonotypes. Clonotypes were aligned to IMGT TRBV, TRBD and TRBJ reference segments using MiTCR v1.1. Analysis was restricted to V-J combinations with a frequency above 0.0001, which covered 99.2% of repertoires. A TCS score was defined as the ratio between F50 (clonal expansion) and ExV (chaos), using BLOSUM62-based TCRdist between CDR3 peptides within each V-J. Welch's t-statistics and random forest reduced around 510 V-J features to 13, which were used in a naive Bayes classifier (R e1071). The similarity between thyroid and blood repertoires was quantified using the Morisita-Horn index. In-frame beta chains were kept once TCRdb had trimmed the public reads at Q25 with fastp and called clones with MiXCR. Here each entry gathers all rows of one CDR3 protein and keeps the most common genes and DNA. These V and J calls are TCRdb output, not the study's own analysis. The sample table records more than 500,000 distinct CDR3 sequences; approximately 14% of these occur just once. The ten biggest clones cover about 4.5% of the sample.

From a lookup of the germline V gene (reference sequence), CDR1 and CDR2 are LGHDT and YNNKEL. Taken from cysteine to phenylalanine, the CDR3 has 14 residues. The entry retains the CDR3 DNA only, 42 bases that are in frame from base 1. V trim: 4 bases; J trim: 7 bases; unmatched bases: 4. Specimen: blood. This clonotype originated in a woman aged 40 to 49 with Graves' ophthalmopathy. The chain joins TRBV3-1 to TRBJ1-6; 7 of the junction bases match TRBD1. CDR3 reads: CASSPNRGNSPLHF. The sequenced DNA is TGTGCCAGCAGCCCGAACAGGGGCAATTCACCCCTCCACTTT.